The TCR beta chain under discussion was sequenced for a study of T cells in Graves' hyperthyroidism and ophthalmopathy. From germline, CDR1 is DFQATT and CDR2 SNEGSKA (reference sequence). The CDR3 runs 12 residues. Trimming took off 1 base at V and 7 bases at J, with 11 bases between the two ends. With duration under 3 months, ophthalmopathy was active: Clinical Activity Score at least 3, NOSPECS at least 4. Diagnoses were established using clinical symptoms, serum thyroxine and TRAb, thyroid ultrasound and orbital computed tomography. It was RNA transcripts that yielded the amplified TCR beta CDR3 regions. HTBI primers were the set used in a first-round RT-PCR of the TCR CDR3. TCRdb re-derived calls from the multiplex PCR reads in MiXCR, one entry per CDR3 protein. The profile covers some 650,000 distinct CDR3 sequences, with roughly a sixth appearing a single time and around 3.5% taken by the ten largest.

This clonotype has a handful of counts. The sequencing input was blood. This receptor was taken from a woman aged 35 to 49 with Graves' ophthalmopathy. The chain uses TRBV20-1 and TRBJ2-7, with a weak D call TRBD2 (6 bases). CDR3 residues: CSARVLREEQYF. The CDR3 DNA is TGCAGTGCTAGAGTTCTACGGGAGGAGCAGTACTTC.